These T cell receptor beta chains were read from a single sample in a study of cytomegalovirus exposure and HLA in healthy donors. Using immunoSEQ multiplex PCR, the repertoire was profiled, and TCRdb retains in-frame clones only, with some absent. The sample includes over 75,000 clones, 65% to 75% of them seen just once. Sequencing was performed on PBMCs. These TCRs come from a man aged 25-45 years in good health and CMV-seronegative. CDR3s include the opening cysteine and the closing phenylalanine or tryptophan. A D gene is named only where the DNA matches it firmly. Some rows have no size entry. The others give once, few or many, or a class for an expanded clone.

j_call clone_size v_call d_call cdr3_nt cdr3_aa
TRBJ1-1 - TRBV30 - TGTGCCTGGACGGGAAACAGAAGGAACACTGAAGCTTTCTTT CAWTGNRRNTEAFF
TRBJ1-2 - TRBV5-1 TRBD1 TGCGCCAGCAGCTTGGTGACAGGGGGTCGTGGCTACACCTTC CASSLVTGGRGYTF
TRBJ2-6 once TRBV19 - TGTGCCAGTAGTACACCACCCGGGTGGGGCCCTACAACTGGGGCCAACGTCCTGACTTTC CASSTPPGWGPTTGANVLTF
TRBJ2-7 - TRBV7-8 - TGTGCCAGCAGCTCCTTCGGTAGCCCCGACGAGCAGTACTTC CASSSFGSPDEQYF
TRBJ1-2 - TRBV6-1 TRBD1 TGTGCCAGCAGTGCCCTCCAACGACAGGGGGAGAGCGGCTACACCTTC CASSALQRQGESGYTF
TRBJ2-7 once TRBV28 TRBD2 TGTGCCAGCAGTTTAGGAGCAAGACTAGCGGGAGGTATCGAGCAGTACTTC CASSLGARLAGGIEQYF
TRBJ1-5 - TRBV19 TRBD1 TGTGCCAGTAGTGATCGGACAGGGGATCAGCCCCAGCATTTT CASSDRTGDQPQHF
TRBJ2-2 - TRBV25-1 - TGTGCCAGCAGTGAATATGAGGACAGGAACACCGGGGAGCTGTTTTTT CASSEYEDRNTGELFF
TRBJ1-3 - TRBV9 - TGTGCCAGCAGTCCAGACTCTGGAAACACCATATATTTT CASSPDSGNTIYF
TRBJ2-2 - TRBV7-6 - TGTGCCAGCAGCTTCTCGGGACAAAACACCGGGGAGCTGTTTTTT CASSFSGQNTGELFF
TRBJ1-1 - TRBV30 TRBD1 TGTGCCTGGAGTGGGACAGGGGACACTGAAGCTTTCTTT CAWSGTGDTEAFF
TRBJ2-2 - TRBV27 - TGTGCCAGCAGTTTACTCACCGGGGAGCTGTTTTTT CASSLLTGELFF
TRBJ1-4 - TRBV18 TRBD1 TGTGCCAGCCGATCAGGACAGGGGTCAACTAATGAAAAACTGTTTTTT CASRSGQGSTNEKLFF
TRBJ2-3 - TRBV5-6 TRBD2 TGTGCCAGCAGCTCAACTAGCGGGAGGGCCACAGATACGCAGTATTTT CASSSTSGRATDTQYF
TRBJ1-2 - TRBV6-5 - TGTGCCAGCCTAGACAGTCTTTATGGCTACACCTTC CASLDSLYGYTF
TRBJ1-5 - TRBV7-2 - TGTGCCAGCAGCCCGGACAGCCTTCATCAGCCCCAGCATTTT CASSPDSLHQPQHF
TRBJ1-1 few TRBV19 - TGTGCCAGTATTTCGACAGGGAACACTGAAGCTTTCTTT CASISTGNTEAFF
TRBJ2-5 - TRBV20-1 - TGCAGTGCTTCACAGGGAGAGACCCAGTACTTC CSASQGETQYF
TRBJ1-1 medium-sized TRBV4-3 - TGCGCCAGCAGCCCCTATCGACAGCAGCTGAACACTGAAGCTTTCTTT CASSPYRQQLNTEAFF
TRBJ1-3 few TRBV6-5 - TGTGCCAGCAGTTACTCGCGGGGAGGTGGAAACACCATATATTTT CASSYSRGGGNTIYF
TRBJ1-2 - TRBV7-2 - TGTGCCAGCAGCTTGTCAGGGATTGGTGGCTACACCTTC CASSLSGIGGYTF
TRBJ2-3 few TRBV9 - TGTGCCAGCAGCCCAACGGACTGGTACACAGATACGCAGTATTTT CASSPTDWYTDTQYF
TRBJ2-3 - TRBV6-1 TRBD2 TGTGCCAGCAGTGAATATCTTCGGGGGGGCGCAGATACGCAGTATTTT CASSEYLRGGADTQYF
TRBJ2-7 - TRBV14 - TGTGCCAGCAGCCCCTTGCGGGGAGTGACCTACGAGCAGTACTTC CASSPLRGVTYEQYF
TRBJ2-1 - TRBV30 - TGTGCCTGGAGTAGGGGGGGCAATGAGCAGTTCTTC CAWSRGGNEQFF
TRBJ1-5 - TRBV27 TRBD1 TGTGCCAGCAGGGAGGGGGCCTATCAGCCCCAGCATTTT CASREGAYQPQHF
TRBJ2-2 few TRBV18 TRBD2 TGTGCCAGCTCACCAGAGCTGGCGGGAGCAGGAGGGGAGCTGTTTTTT CASSPELAGAGGELFF
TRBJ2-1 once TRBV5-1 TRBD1 TGCGCCAGCAGTCCCCCGGGACAGGGTAATCATGAGCAGTTCTTC CASSPPGQGNHEQFF
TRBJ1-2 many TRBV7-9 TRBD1 TGTGCCAGCAGCCAAGCCGGGACAGGGGATTATGGCTACACCTTC CASSQAGTGDYGYTF
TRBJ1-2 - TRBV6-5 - TGTGCCAGCAGTTATCGGGCAGGGGACTATGGCTACACCTTC CASSYRAGDYGYTF
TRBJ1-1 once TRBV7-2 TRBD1 TGTGCCAGCAGCTTACTACAGGGGTGGGACACTGAAGCTTTCTTT CASSLLQGWDTEAFF
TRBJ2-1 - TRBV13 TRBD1 TGTGCCAGCAGCTCGGGACAGGGGGCCTACAATGAGCAGTTCTTC CASSSGQGAYNEQFF
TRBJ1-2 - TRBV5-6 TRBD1 TGTGCCAGCAGCTCGCAAACAGGGGTGGTCTATGGCTACACCTTC CASSSQTGVVYGYTF
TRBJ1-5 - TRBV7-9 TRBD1 TGTGCCAGCAGCCTAACTACAGGGGAGCCCCAGCATTTT CASSLTTGEPQHF
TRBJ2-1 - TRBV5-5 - TGTGCCAGCAGCTGGGGACTCGGAAATGAGCAGTTCTTC CASSWGLGNEQFF
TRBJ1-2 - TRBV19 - TGTGCCAGTAGGCCTACAGGGTCCTATGGCTACACCTTC CASRPTGSYGYTF
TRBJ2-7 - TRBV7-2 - TGTGCCAGCAGCTTAGACAGGACCGCAACCTACGAGCAGTACTTC CASSLDRTATYEQYF
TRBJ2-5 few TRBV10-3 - TGTGCCATCAGTGAGTCGATGGGAGAGCAGTACTTC CAISESMGEQYF
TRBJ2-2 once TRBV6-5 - TGTGCCAGCAGTTCTCCGACTAGGGGGAACACCGGGGAGCTGTTTTTT CASSSPTRGNTGELFF
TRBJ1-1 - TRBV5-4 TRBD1 TGTGCCAGCAGCTTGGTACCAGGGGGCGCGACTGAAGCTTTCTTT CASSLVPGGATEAFF
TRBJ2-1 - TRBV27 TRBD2 TGTGCCAGCAGTTACCTACTAGCGAGCTCCTACAATGAGCAGTTCTTC CASSYLLASSYNEQFF
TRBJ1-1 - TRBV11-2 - TGTGCCAGCAGCTTAGACCTAGTGGCCCCTGAAGCTTTCTTT CASSLDLVAPEAFF
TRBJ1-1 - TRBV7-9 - TGTGCCACGACGACAGTCGGCACTGAAGCTTTCTTT CATTTVGTEAFF
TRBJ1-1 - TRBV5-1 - TGCGCCAGCAGCGTCGACGGCGGGACTGAAGCTTTCTTT CASSVDGGTEAFF
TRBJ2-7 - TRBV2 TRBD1 TGTGCCAGCATCCTCGGGACAGGATACGAGCAGTACTTC CASILGTGYEQYF
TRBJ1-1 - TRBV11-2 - TGTGCCAGCAGCCTCCGACAGGAATTGAACACTGAAGCTTTCTTT CASSLRQELNTEAFF
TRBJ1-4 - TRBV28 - TGTGCCAGCAGTCGGACAGACTTGAATGAAAAACTGTTTTTT CASSRTDLNEKLFF
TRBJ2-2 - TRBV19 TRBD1 TGTGCCAGTAGTATTAGGGGGCCCAGGGGTCCCGGGGAGCTGTTTTTT CASSIRGPRGPGELFF
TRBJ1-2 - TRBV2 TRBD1 TGTGCCAGAGAGCAGAAGGGGGCTTTTAGTGGCTACACCTTC CAREQKGAFSGYTF
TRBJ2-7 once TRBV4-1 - TGCGCCAGCAGCCACAGGGATAGAATCTACGAGCAGTACTTC CASSHRDRIYEQYF
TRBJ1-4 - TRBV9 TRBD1 TGTGCCAGCAGCGTAGCCGGGACAGGGATTAATGAAAAACTGTTTTTT CASSVAGTGINEKLFF
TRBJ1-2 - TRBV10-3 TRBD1 TGTGCCTCAAAAGGACAGGGTGTCTATGGCTACACCTTC CASKGQGVYGYTF
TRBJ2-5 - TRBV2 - TGTGCCAGCAGTCTACAGGGTGGGCAAGAGACCCAGTACTTC CASSLQGGQETQYF
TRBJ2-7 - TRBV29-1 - TGCAGCGTTGCGGGTTTAGGGACAACGGCCTACGAGCAGTACTTC CSVAGLGTTAYEQYF